The 10 T cell receptor beta chains below all came from one sample that was sequenced in a study of cytomegalovirus exposure and HLA in healthy donors (dated by TCRdb to about 2017). Receptors were amplified or captured by the immunoSEQ multiplex PCR assay. The multiplex PCR relied on a mix of 60 forward primers for TCR Vbeta segments and 13 reverse primers for TCR Jbeta segments. In TCRdb, the immuneACCESS table is reduced to in-frame sequences with V and J assigned. These tables do not hold every clone; where another copy was compared, an unresolved V gene accounts for under half, and the others remain unexplained. The sample profile shows about 89,000 clones; approximately 76% of them were found once. Jointly, the top ten make up 1.4% of the sample. The sample comprised PBMCs. These TCRs come from a male donor in good health and CMV-seronegative.

The V gene is TRBV7-9, the J gene TRBJ2-5; D remains ambiguous. Near its end, the DNA agrees better with TRBJ2-7, so the J call may be wrong. CDR1 is SEHNR and CDR2 is FQNEAQ in the germline V gene (reference sequence). The CDR3 consists of 13 residues. The CDR3 nucleotides read TGTGCCAGCAGCTTAGCTGTTAGTTACGAGCAGTACTTC. It specifies CASSLAVSYEQYF.

The chain employs TRBV7-2 and TRBJ2-7; D unresolved. Germline values: CDR1 SGHTA, CDR2 FQGNSA. This CDR3 region has 13 residues. The germline V and J ends were trimmed by 1 base and 7 bases, with 11 bases remaining between them. The CDR3 DNA reads as TGTGCCAGCAGCTTAGAGGCAGGAAATGAGCAGTACTTC. Its translation: CASSLEAGNEQYF. The full variable domain, with the rest looked up from reference TRBV7-2 and TRBJ2-7, is GAGVSQSPSNKVTEKGKDVELRCDPISGHTALYWYRQSLGQGLEFLIYFQGNSAPDKSGLPSDRFSAERTGGSVSTLTIQRTQQEDSAVYLCASSLEAGNEQYFGPGTRLTVT.

With regard to this clone: At one of its ends the junction is not consistent with the germline gene, which may arise from a read error. The J gene is TRBJ2-4, the V gene TRBV7-6; 7 bases fit TRBD2. The CDR3 length is 17 residues. CDR1 is SGHVS and CDR2 is FNYEAQ in the germline V gene. This CDR3 reads CASSLGPSGIAKNSQYF. The DNA of the CDR3 is TGTGCCAGCAGCTTAGGACCTAGCGGAATAGCCAAAAACAGTCAGTACTTC.

The chain joins TRBV4-1 to TRBJ2-1; 8 bases align to TRBD2. Per the germline V gene, CDR1 is MGHRA and CDR2 is YSYEKL. Unmatched junction bases numbered 7, after V lost 1 base and J lost 5 bases. The CDR3 consists of 16 residues. CDR3 in amino acids: CASSQGSGSGNNEQFF. DNA for the CDR3: TGCGCCAGCAGCCAAGGCAGCGGGAGCGGGAACAATGAGCAGTTCTTC.

The chain combines TRBV28 with TRBJ1-2; 8 positions match TRBD1. CDR1 and CDR2 from the germline V gene are MDHEN and SYDVKM. J gave up 7 bases and V 5 bases, and 12 bases lay outside the gene matches. The CDR3 has 15 amino acids. The CDR3 is CASSLISGGEVGYTF. CDR3 sequence (DNA): TGTGCCAGCAGTCTGATATCAGGGGGCGAAGTTGGCTACACCTTC.

This sequence joins TRBV7-9 and TRBJ1-1, with D perhaps TRBD1 (5 bases). Trimming stripped 2 bases from V and 1 base from J, with 11 bases between. There are 15 residues in the CDR3. Germline lookup yields CDR1 SEHNR and CDR2 FQNEAQ (reference sequence). The chain's CDR3 is CASSLPRTTNTEAFF. The CDR3 region has the DNA TGTGCCAGCAGCTTACCGCGGACAACGAACACTGAAGCTTTCTTT.

The V gene is TRBV4-3, the J gene TRBJ2-7; tentatively, D is TRBD2 (6 bases). CDR3 length equals 16 residues. Trimming took 0 bases from V and 2 from J, leaving 14 bases between them. Per the germline V gene, CDR1 is LGHNA and CDR2 is YSLEER. This chain's CDR3 is CASSQEPGGLTYEQYF. CDR3 DNA: TGCGCCAGCAGCCAAGAGCCTGGGGGACTCACCTACGAGCAGTACTTC.

The rearrangement links TRBV28 to TRBJ1-4; 10 bases fit TRBD1. The CDR3 is 15 residues long. Germline CDR1 is MDHEN and CDR2 is SYDVKM. V lost 5 bases, J lost 8 bases, and 8 bases stayed unmatched. CDR3 loop: CASSPPTGGAEKLFF. Written as DNA, the CDR3 is TGTGCCAGCAGTCCCCCGACAGGGGGCGCGGAAAAACTGTTTTTT.

The CDR3 loop is CASDGTGGRYNEQFF. The CDR3 bases are TGCGCCAGCGATGGGACAGGGGGCCGCTACAATGAGCAGTTCTTC. The chain links TRBV10-1 to TRBJ2-1; 12 bases align to TRBD1. The trim removed 8 bases at V and 3 bases at J, leaving 5 bases unmatched. The length of the CDR3 is 15 residues. CDR1 WNHNN and CDR2 SYGVQD come from the germline V gene (reference sequence).

This chain joins TRBV2 and TRBJ2-5; 7 bases are a match to TRBD2. The CDR3 runs to 14 residues. Trimming cost V 4 bases and J 6 bases; bases outside gene matches: 8. Germline-derived CDR1 and CDR2 are SNHLY and FYNNEI. CDR3 bases: TGTGCCAGCAGTGGGGGGGGAGGGGCGAAGACCCAGTACTTC. It specifies CASSGGGGAKTQYF.